These 20 T cell receptor beta chains were all obtained from the same sample, sequenced in a study of T cell changes during pregnancy in multiple sclerosis. The table came from immunoSEQ multiplex PCR; TCRdb's copy has only in-frame clones and leaves some out. The table includes about 70,000 clones, 94% detected once. Sequenced here: peripheral blood, sampled in the third trimester of pregnancy. These receptors originate from a female donor with multiple sclerosis, enrolled in a pregnancy study.

The V and J genes are TRBV6-5 and TRBJ1-1; 7 bases match TRBD1. This CDR3 has 15 amino acids. In germline, CDR1 is MNHEY, CDR2 SVGAGI. The junction had 6 bases not matched to a gene; V was cut back by 2 bases and J by 3 bases. DNA of the CDR3: TGTGCCAGCAGTTACCCGACAGGGATGGACACTGAAGCTTTCTTT. It specifies CASSYPTGMDTEAFF.

This sequence joins TRBV7-2 and TRBJ2-7, with 10 bases aligning to TRBD2. CDR3 length: 18 residues. Germline V gene data show CDR1 as SGHTA and CDR2 as FQGNSA. Trimming removed 5 bases from V and 1 base from J; junction bases left unmatched: 14. The CDR3 nucleotides read TGTGCCAGCAGCCGGCCCCAGCGGGGGGGTTCCAATTCCTACGAGCAGTACTTC. Translation: CASSRPQRGGSNSYEQYF.

The J gene is TRBJ1-2, the V gene TRBV4-2; TRBD1 matches at 7 bases. The CDR3 contains 13 residues. Germline V gene sequence: CDR1 LGHNA, CDR2 YNFKEQ. Trimming took 4 bases from V and 8 from J; bases not matched to a gene: 7. The CDR3 reads CASSLRQGDGYTF. For the CDR3, the DNA is TGTGCCAGCAGCCTCCGACAGGGTGACGGCTACACCTTC.

V gene TRBV9 combines with J gene TRBJ1-3; 8 nucleotides line up with TRBD1. The ends lost 4 bases at V and 2 bases at J; junction bases unmatched: 5. The CDR3 is 15 amino acids. Germline loops: CDR1 SGDLS, CDR2 YYNGEE. The CDR3 DNA is TGTGCCAGCAGCATCCGGGGACAGGCTGGAAACACCATATATTTT. Its translation: CASSIRGQAGNTIYF.

The V gene is TRBV6-1, the J gene TRBJ2-1; TRBD2 might be the D (7 bases). CDR1 MNHNS and CDR2 SASEGT come from the germline V gene. Trimming removed 4 bases from V and 4 bases from J, with 17 bases in between. The length of the CDR3 is 16 residues. The CDR3 nucleotides are TGTGCCAGCAGTGCCCGTGGGGGGCGGGGGTACAATGAGCAGTTCTTC. Encoded protein: CASSARGGRGYNEQFF.

The rearrangement links TRBV6-5 to TRBJ1-4; 7 bases are shared with TRBD1. This CDR3 spans 15 amino acids. The V segment lost 5 bases and the J segment 7 bases; nucleotides outside the gene matches: 10. The V gene's germline CDR1 is MNHEY and CDR2 SVGAGI. CDR3 residues: CASSPQTGMFEKLFF. Written as DNA, the CDR3 is TGTGCCAGCAGTCCGCAGACAGGGATGTTTGAAAAACTGTTTTTT.

V is TRBV23-1 and J is TRBJ1-2, with D perhaps matching TRBD1 (6 bases). TRBV23-1 qualifies as an ORF whose function is uncertain. This CDR3 has 15 amino acids. The ends were cut back, 0 bases at V and 5 bases at J, with 13 bases in the middle. The CDR3 reads CASSQSAGALYGYTF. The CDR3 DNA is TGCGCCAGCAGTCAATCGGCAGGGGCCCTTTATGGCTACACCTTC.

The table lists this clone with a count of one. The chain combines TRBV7-2 with TRBJ1-2; TRBD1 is a possible D gene (5 bases). Trimming pared 1 base from V and 8 bases from J, leaving 17 bases between. CDR1 is SGHTA and CDR2 is FQGNSA in the germline V gene. This CDR3 has 15 residues. CDR3 nucleotide sequence: TGTGCCAGCAGCTTAGGACAGACTTTTATTTCGGGCTACACCTTC. This gives the protein CASSLGQTFISGYTF.

The CDR3 reads CASSRTVTGFAGELFF. CDR3 nucleotide sequence: TGTGCCAGCAGCCGTACCGTCACAGGGTTCGCCGGGGAGCTGTTTTTT. The chain uses TRBV7-6 and TRBJ2-2; D possibly corresponds to TRBD1 (6 bases). Per the germline V gene, CDR1 is SGHVS and CDR2 is FNYEAQ. V lost 5 bases to trimming and J lost 6 bases, with 19 bases between them. This CDR3 region has 16 residues.

The chain has TRBV2 and TRBJ2-2; 9 nucleotides align to TRBD1. With 5 bases clipped from V and 5 bases from J, the junction kept 6 bases outside the gene matches. The CDR3 spans 15 residues. Germline V gives CDR1 SNHLY, CDR2 FYNNEI. The CDR3: CASSYRGPGTGELFF. The DNA for the CDR3 is TGTGCCAGCAGTTACAGGGGGCCGGGGACCGGGGAGCTGTTTTTT. Filled out from reference TRBV2 and TRBJ2-2, the complete variable domain reads EPEVTQTPSHQVTQMGQEVILRCVPISNHLYFYWYRQILGQKVEFLVSFYNNEISEKSEIFDDQFSVERPDGSNFTLKIRSTKLEDSAMYFCASSYRGPGTGELFFGEGSRLTVL.

The rearrangement joins TRBV5-6 to TRBJ2-7; D might be TRBD1 (6 bases). The CDR3 has 15 residues. CDR1 SGHDT and CDR2 YYEEEE come from the germline V gene. V lost 2 bases to trimming and J lost 6 bases, with 18 bases between them. Written as DNA, the CDR3 is TGTGCCAGCAGCTTTGTGGGGGCAGGGGACGCCGAGCAGTACTTC. Its translation: CASSFVGAGDAEQYF.

CDR3 bases: TGTGCCAGCAGCTTGGACAGGGCCCCTACCGGGGAGCTGTTTTTT. Translated: CASSLDRAPTGELFF. V usage is TRBV7-3 and J usage is TRBJ2-2; 8 nucleotides match TRBD1. The CDR3 length is 15 residues. Trimming took 3 bases from V and 5 from J; bases not matched to a gene: 5. Germline CDR1 reads SGHTA; CDR2 reads FQGTGA.

Here the CDR3 DNA reads TGCGCCAGCAGCTTGGCACAGGGGGCTAACACTGAAGCTTTCTTT. It codes for CASSLAQGANTEAFF. The genes are TRBV5-1 and TRBJ1-1; 9 nucleotides match TRBD1. V shed 0 bases, J shed 2 bases, and the junction held 2 bases outside the gene matches. The germline V gene has CDR1 SGHRS and CDR2 YFSETQ. The CDR3 totals 15 residues.

This clone came up once. This chain uses TRBV10-3 with TRBJ2-6; weak D call: TRBD2 (5 bases). The CDR3 extends over 15 amino acids. Germline V CDR1 and CDR2: ENHRY, SYGVKD. V lost 4 bases to trimming and J lost 3 bases, with 10 bases between them. The DNA of the CDR3 is TGTGCCATCAGTGGGGGAGTTTTTGGGGCCAACGTCCTGACTTTC. Amino acids: CAISGGVFGANVLTF.

This clone was counted once. The chain uses TRBV11-2 and TRBJ1-5; tentatively, D is TRBD1 (5 bases). Per the germline V gene, CDR1 is SGHAT and CDR2 is FQNNGV. V was pared by 1 base and J by 2 bases, with 9 bases between. There are 15 residues in the CDR3. CDR3 region: CASSLGGAGNQPQHF. CDR3 DNA: TGTGCCAGCAGCTTAGGTGGGGCGGGCAATCAGCCCCAGCATTTT. Filled out from reference TRBV11-2 and TRBJ1-5, the complete variable domain reads EAGVAQSPRYKIIEKRQSVAFWCNPISGHATLYWYQQILGQGPKLLIQFQNNGVVDDSQLPKDRFSAERLKGVDSTLKIQPAKLEDSAVYLCASSLGGAGNQPQHFGDGTRLSIL.

This rearrangement joins TRBV15 to TRBJ1-1; D is perhaps TRBD1 (5 bases). There are 15 residues in the CDR3. From germline, CDR1 is LNHNV and CDR2 YYDKDF (reference sequence). Trimming stripped 1 base from V and 5 bases from J, with 14 bases between. This CDR3 is CATSRAAGYGTEAFF. The CDR3 DNA reads as TGTGCCACCAGCAGAGCAGCAGGGTATGGGACTGAAGCTTTCTTT.

The chain carries TRBV4-2 and TRBJ2-7; D possibly corresponds to TRBD1 (5 bases). The CDR3 has 15 amino acids. The V gene lost 4 bases and the J gene lost 2 bases, with 15 bases spanning the gap. The germline V gene encodes CDR1 LGHNA and CDR2 YNFKEQ. The CDR3 nucleotides read TGTGCCAGCAGCCCGGTGCTGGACACAGCCTACGAGCAGTACTTC. Its translation: CASSPVLDTAYEQYF.

V gene TRBV9 combines with J gene TRBJ1-2; D uncertain. The CDR3 covers 12 residues. With 7 bases removed from V and 1 base from J, the gap between germline ends came to 8 bases. Germline-derived CDR1 and CDR2 are SGDLS and YYNGEE. The CDR3 spells CASAYDNYGYTF. CDR3 nucleotide sequence: TGTGCCAGCGCCTATGATAACTATGGCTACACCTTC. Full variable domain (outside the CDR3, taken from reference TRBV9 and TRBJ1-2): DSGVTQTPKHLITATGQRVTLRCSPRSGDLSVYWYQQSLDQGLQFLIQYYNGEERAKGNILERFSAQQFPDLHSELNLSSLELGDSALYFCASAYDNYGYTFGSGTRLTVV.

The rearrangement joins TRBV7-3 to TRBJ1-2; no definite D call. The V gene lost 5 bases and the J gene lost 4 bases, with 17 bases spanning the gap. Germline CDR1 SGHTA, CDR2 FQGTGA. The CDR3 covers 15 residues. The CDR3 DNA follows: TGTGCCAGCAGCCCCTATCCCCGGGTTGGCTATGGCTACACCTTC. Encoded protein: CASSPYPRVGYGYTF.

This clone was found once. The gene calls are TRBV27 and TRBJ1-6; 10 bases line up with TRBD1. The germline CDR1 and CDR2 sequences are MNHEY and SMNVEV (reference sequence). The CDR3 sequence is 16 residues long. V dropped 2 bases and J dropped 3; count of bases not matched to a gene: 1. The DNA of the CDR3 is TGTGCCAGCAGTTTAGGGACAGGGGACTATAATTCACCCCTCCACTTT. Its translation: CASSLGTGDYNSPLHF.